These 8 T cell receptor beta chains came from one sample sequenced in a study of Tregs in tolerant kidney transplant recipients. Method: immunoSEQ multiplex PCR; TCRdb's copy keeps in-frame clones and lacks some. The sample records over 55,000 clones, 65% to 85% being singletons. The sequencing input was CD4+ T cells from blood. The receptors originated from a human donor in good health.

This clone was observed a single time. This chain joins TRBV6-5 and TRBJ2-3; D is uncertain. Trimming cost V 6 bases and J 3 bases, with 10 bases left between them. Germline lookup yields CDR1 MNHEY and CDR2 SVGAGI. The CDR3 runs to 13 residues. The CDR3 DNA is TGTGCCAGCAGGTCCTACGGTACAGATACGCAGTATTTT. Translated: CASRSYGTDTQYF.

The chain is built from TRBV5-1 and TRBJ2-5, with TRBD2 matching over 7 bases. Germline lookup yields CDR1 SGHRS and CDR2 YFSETQ. V was pared by 7 bases and J by 0 bases, with 6 bases of the junction left unmatched. The CDR3 is made up of 14 amino acids. Here the CDR3 DNA reads TGCGCCAGCTTCTTGGGGGGGGACCAAGAGACCCAGTACTTC. Protein: CASFLGGDQETQYF.

The rearrangement uses TRBV7-2 and TRBJ2-3, with a possible D match to TRBD2 (6 bases). This CDR3 comprises 15 residues. V shed 5 bases and J shed 0 bases, with 12 bases lying between them. Germline-derived CDR1 and CDR2 are SGHTA and FQGNSA. Written as DNA, the CDR3 is TGTGCCAGCAGCCTCTCCGGGACTAGCACAGATACGCAGTATTTT. Translation gives CASSLSGTSTDTQYF.

The J gene is TRBJ2-3, the V gene TRBV10-3; 9 bases match TRBD1. Trimming removed 6 bases from V and 0 bases from J; junction bases left unmatched: 4. The CDR3 length is 15 residues. The V gene's germline CDR1 is ENHRY and CDR2 SYGVKD. CDR3: CAIRKTGGSTDTQYF. As DNA, the CDR3 is TGTGCCATCAGAAAGACAGGGGGGAGCACAGATACGCAGTATTTT.

The chain has TRBV6-5 and TRBJ1-6, with unresolved D. Germline V gene lookup returns CDR1 MNHEY and CDR2 SVGAGI. The CDR3 length is 16 residues. Trimming shortened V by 4 bases and J by 6 bases, and 16 bases separated the two germline ends. This CDR3 is CASSLSTGAPNSPLHF. The CDR3 region has the DNA TGTGCCAGCAGTTTAAGTACGGGAGCCCCTAATTCACCCCTCCACTTT.

The V call is TRBV11-2, the J call TRBJ1-3, with D perhaps matching TRBD1 (6 bases). This CDR3 has 16 amino acids. V dropped 1 base and J dropped 5 bases, with 15 bases sitting between them. CDR1 is SGHAT, CDR2 FQNNGV, per germline. In DNA form, the CDR3 reads TGTGCCAGCAGCTTAGGAGGAGGGGGTTGGAGAAACACCATATATTTT. This encodes CASSLGGGGWRNTIYF. Drawing the rest from reference TRBV11-2 and TRBJ1-3, the complete variable domain is EAGVAQSPRYKIIEKRQSVAFWCNPISGHATLYWYQQILGQGPKLLIQFQNNGVVDDSQLPKDRFSAERLKGVDSTLKIQPAKLEDSAVYLCASSLGGGGWRNTIYFGEGSWLTVV.

The gene calls are TRBV5-1 and TRBJ2-5; 7 bases map to TRBD1. The V gene's germline CDR1 is SGHRS and CDR2 YFSETQ. This CDR3 spans 13 amino acids. J gave up 5 bases and V 3 bases, and 4 bases lay outside the gene matches. Here the CDR3 reads CASSSQGWETQYF. Here the CDR3 DNA reads TGCGCCAGCAGCTCACAGGGGTGGGAGACCCAGTACTTC.

The chain has TRBV19 and TRBJ2-6, with D uncertain. V was clipped by 7 bases and J by 0 bases, with 7 bases between them. The germline gives CDR1 LNHDA, CDR2 SQIVND (reference sequence). This CDR3 is 14 amino acids long. Written as DNA, the CDR3 is TGTGCCAGTACCCCTCCCTCTGGGGCCAACGTCCTGACTTTC. It codes for CASTPPSGANVLTF.